Below, 10 T cell receptor beta chains from the same sample are listed, as sequenced in a study of T cell clonality in common variable immunodeficiency. The data were produced by immunoSEQ multiplex PCR, yet TCRdb's version contains in-frame clones alone and is incomplete. The specimen has about 35,000 clones, none found just once. Sequenced: peripheral blood mononuclear cells. The receptors come from a person aged 18 to 70 in good health.

The covered CDR3 bases are TGTGCCAGCGACGACCCCTCTATGAAGGGTTTCCAAGAGACC. It codes for CASDDPSMKGFQET. From start to end, the CDR3 is CASDDPSMKGFQETQYF. The V gene is TRBV6-2 or TRBV6-3, the J gene TRBJ2-5; the D is unclear. The DNA ends 3 residues before the CDR3 does, and the rest of the CDR3 is filled in from the germline J gene. The germline CDR1 and CDR2 sequences are MNHEY and SVGEGT. CDR3 length: 17 amino acids. The germline V and J ends were trimmed by 8 bases and 1 base, with 23 bases remaining between them.

This clone came up many times. With the read ending 3 residues before the CDR3 end, the germline J gene is used to fill in that end. This chain joins TRBV18 and TRBJ1-3, with a weak D call TRBD1 (6 bases). In germline, CDR1 is KGHSH, CDR2 LQKENI. There are 17 residues in the CDR3. V lost 1 base, J lost 3 bases, and 16 bases lay in between. CDR3 DNA (partial): TGTGCCAGCTCACCACGGACAGCTGATAACCTTGGAAACACC. The encoded protein is CASSPRTADNLGNT. The full CDR3 reads CASSPRTADNLGNTIYF.

At least ten counts were recorded for this clone. A much larger clonotype is one base distant, so this may be a read error. The observed sequence ends 3 residues before the CDR3 terminus, with the missing tail filled in from the germline J gene. This chain uses TRBV9 with TRBJ1-2; 7 bases agree with TRBD1. The CDR3 is 13 amino acids. CDR1 is SGDLS and CDR2 is YYNGEE in the germline V gene. This CDR3 is CAGSPDRAYGYTF. The sequenced CDR3 bases are TGTGCCGGCAGTCCCGACAGGGCCTATGGC.

At least ten counts were recorded for this clone. The read ends 3 residues shy of where the CDR3 ends; the end is completed using the germline J gene. The chain couples TRBV19 to TRBJ1-5; D not certain. This CDR3 spans 15 amino acids. The V end lost 2 bases, the J end lost 0 bases, and 8 bases lay between the germline ends. The V gene's germline CDR1 is LNHDA and CDR2 SQIVND (reference sequence). CDR3 residues: CASSIIPDSNQPQHF. The DNA read from the CDR3 is TGTGCCAGTAGTATAATCCCAGATAGCAATCAGCCC.

Many counts were recorded for this clone. The read ends 3 residues before the CDR3 terminus; that terminus is restored from the germline J gene. This chain links TRBV18 with TRBJ1-1, with 10 bases aligning to TRBD1. There are 19 residues in the CDR3. Germline values: CDR1 KGHSH, CDR2 LQKENI. Trimming cost V 3 bases and J 0 bases; bases outside gene matches: 13. CDR3 sequence reads: CASSPFTGTGALVNTEAFF. The part of the CDR3 DNA that was read is TGTGCCAGCTCACCCTTTACCGGGACAGGGGCCCTGGTGAACACTGAA.

This clone was found many times. CDR3 loop: CASSFTGGSYNEQFF. The CDR3 bases that were read are TGTGCCAGCAGCTTCACGGGTGGTTCCTACAATGAG. This sequence joins TRBV14 and TRBJ2-1; no firm D call. The DNA ends 3 residues before the CDR3 does, and the rest of the CDR3 is filled in from the germline J gene. V was clipped by 5 bases and J by 1 base, with 12 bases between them. The CDR3 covers 15 residues. CDR1 and CDR2 (germline): SGHDN, FVKESK.

Ten or more counts support this clone. At one of its ends the junction is not consistent with the germline gene, which may arise from a read error. The chain's CDR3 is CASSPTGDLSGNTIYF. Incomplete CDR3 DNA: TGCGCCAGCAGCCCGACAGGGGATCTCTCTGGAAACACC. This chain joins TRBV4-2 and TRBJ1-3; 8 bases are shared with TRBD1. The DNA ends 3 residues before the CDR3 does, and the rest of the CDR3 is filled in from the germline J gene. This CDR3 has 16 residues. From germline, CDR1 is LGHNA and CDR2 YNFKEQ.

There are many counts of this clone. The read falls 3 residues short of the CDR3 end, and the missing part is taken from the germline J gene. This chain joins TRBV7-3 and TRBJ1-3; possible D gene TRBD1, 5 bases. V was cut by 2 bases and J by 4 bases, with 9 bases left in between. In germline, CDR1 is SGHTA, CDR2 FQGTGA. The CDR3 totals 14 residues. The CDR3 here is CASSLAGPGNTIYF. The sequenced part of the CDR3 DNA is TGTGCCAGCAGCTTAGCAGGGCCCGGAAACACC.

This clone was observed many times. The read is 3 residues too short to cover the CDR3 end, so that end is filled in from the germline J gene. The chain carries TRBV18 and TRBJ1-1; TRBD1 agrees at 7 bases. Germline CDR1 reads KGHSH; CDR2 reads LQKENI. The CDR3 is 12 amino acids. This CDR3 reads CASSRDRDEAFF. The covered CDR3 bases are TGTGCCAGCTCTCGCGACAGGGACGAA. Combining the CDR3 with reference TRBV18 and TRBJ1-1 gives the whole variable domain NAGVMQNPRHLVRRRGQEARLRCSPMKGHSHVYWYRQLPEEGLKFMVYLQKENIIDESGMPKERFSAEFPKEGPSILRIQQVVRGDSAAYFCASSRDRDEAFFGQGTRLTVV.

This clone has a count of ten or more. With the read ending 3 residues before the CDR3 end, the germline J gene is used to fill in that end. The rearrangement uses TRBV2 and TRBJ2-1; perhaps TRBD2 as D (7 bases). Trimming took off 9 bases at V and 2 bases at J, with 14 bases between the two ends. The germline gives CDR1 SNHLY, CDR2 FYNNEI. CDR3 length: 14 amino acids. CDR3 amino acids: CASGGGLAYNEQFF. The sequenced CDR3 bases are TGTGCCAGTGGGGGCGGACTAGCCTACAATGAG.